The 23 T cell receptor beta chains listed next were all sequenced from one sample in a study of Graves' ophthalmopathy and Graves' hyperthyroidism. Amplification of the TCR beta CDR3 regions used RNA transcripts (as template). The library came from an HTBI-primed first-round RT-PCR and a second-round multiplex PCR. Each CDR3 protein is one row after TCRdb ran MiXCR on the multiplex PCR reads. Among around 1,200,000 distinct CDR3 sequences listed, about 40% were seen once. The specimen was peripheral blood or thyroid tissue (not recorded which). These TCRs come from an adult man with Graves' hyperthyroidism.

The V and J genes are TRBV9 and TRBJ1-5; TRBD1 matches at 9 bases. Germline lookup yields CDR1 SGDLS and CDR2 YYNGEE. The CDR3 is made up of 17 amino acids. J was trimmed by 5 bases and V by 4 bases; bases with no gene match: 13. Written as DNA, the CDR3 is TGTGCCAGCAGCTTCCGGGACAGGGTAGACGGTTATCAGCCCCAGCATTTT. It specifies CASSFRDRVDGYQPQHF.

As concerns this clonotype: This may come from a read error, since a much larger clone is one base off. The CDR3 carries no conserved terminal phenylalanine or tryptophan, so it likely arises from a read error. V is TRBV20-1 and J is TRBJ1-2, with TRBD1 as a possible D gene (5 bases). This CDR3 comprises 15 residues. With 3 bases removed from V and 5 bases from J, the gap between germline ends came to 19 bases. In germline, CDR1 is DFQATT, CDR2 SNEGSKA (reference sequence). This chain's CDR3 is CSARAMEGFWYGYTL. In nucleotides, the CDR3 is TGCAGTGCTAGGGCAATGGAGGGGTTTTGGTATGGCTACACCCTC.

Details on this clonotype: A read error may account for a junction end that differs from germline. The CDR3, as DNA: TGTGCCAGCAGCTCCCAGGGGGCGGACACTGAAGCTTTC. Translating it yields CASSSQGADTEAF. V is TRBV7-2 and J is TRBJ2-6, with 8 bases matching TRBD1. This CDR3 is 13 amino acids long. Germline V gives CDR1 SGHTA, CDR2 FQGNSA.

This chain connects TRBV7-8 to TRBJ2-2; D is possibly TRBD2 (6 bases). V lost 1 base and J lost 7, with 13 bases in between. This CDR3 has 15 amino acids. CDR1 and CDR2 (germline): SGHVS, FQNEAQ. The CDR3 nucleotides read TGTGCCAGCAGCTTAGATGGGGGGAAAGACGGGGAGCTGTTTTTT. The encoded protein is CASSLDGGKDGELFF.

This clonotype has just a few counts. This rearrangement joins TRBV4-2 to TRBJ2-7; D is possibly TRBD1 (5 bases). Germline CDR1 and CDR2: LGHNA and YNFKEQ. Trimming stripped 4 bases from V and 0 bases from J, with 19 bases between. The CDR3 spans 17 residues. CDR3 sequence: CASSLFVTGAYSYEQYF. The CDR3 DNA sequence: TGTGCCAGCAGCCTGTTCGTCACAGGCGCCTACTCCTACGAGCAGTACTTC.

In this sample, this clonotype turned up many times. V and J are TRBV24-1 and TRBJ1-2; TRBD1 aligns across 8 bases. Germline-derived CDR1 and CDR2 are KGHDR and SFDVKD. V gave up 2 bases and J gave up 2 bases; unmatched junction bases: 9. CDR3 length: 17 amino acids. The CDR3 protein is CATSDSTGTGSNYGYTF. In DNA form, the CDR3 reads TGTGCCACCAGTGATTCGACCGGGACAGGCTCAAACTATGGCTACACCTTC.

This clonotype appeared many times. This sequence joins TRBV7-9 and TRBJ2-6; possibly TRBD1 or TRBD2 for D (5 bases each). The ends were cut back, 6 bases at V and 0 bases at J, with 12 bases in the middle. CDR1 SEHNR and CDR2 FQNEAQ come from the germline V gene (reference sequence). The CDR3 is 16 amino acids. The CDR3 is CASSKGPSSGANVLTF. The CDR3 DNA is TGTGCCAGCAGTAAGGGACCGAGCTCTGGGGCCAACGTCCTGACTTTC.

The chain recombines TRBV20-1 with TRBJ1-6; the D is unclear. The CDR3 has 13 amino acids. V lost 3 bases and J 13 bases, leaving 16 bases between the germline ends. Germline CDR1 is DFQATT and CDR2 is SNEGSKA (reference sequence). In DNA, the CDR3 is TGCAGTGCTAGTTTCCGAGGGAATCAGCCCCTCCACTTT. It yields the protein CSASFRGNQPLHF.

Concerning this clonotype itself: Being one base from a much bigger clone, this may be a read error. The V and J genes are TRBV10-3 and TRBJ2-5; no firm D call. Trimming shortened V by 10 bases and J by 9 bases, and 15 bases separated the two germline ends. The CDR3 length is 11 residues. Germline values: CDR1 ENHRY, CDR2 SYGVKD. The CDR3 bases are TGTGCCACTGGGCCCGGCGAGGCCCAGTACTTC. Its translation is CATGPGEAQYF.

This clonotype was counted at least ten times. This chain uses TRBV7-2 with TRBJ1-6; TRBD1 is a possible D gene (6 bases). V lost 3 bases and J lost 10, with 19 bases in between. The CDR3 is 16 residues long. In germline, CDR1 is SGHTA, CDR2 FQGNSA. CDR3 residues: CASSFEGGVGRSPLHF. The CDR3 DNA reads TGTGCCAGCAGCTTCGAGGGGGGGGTAGGGCGCTCACCCCTCCACTTT.

This clonotype has more than one count but fewer than ten. The chain recombines TRBV5-1 with TRBJ1-6; D is uncertain. The V gene's germline CDR1 is SGHRS and CDR2 YFSETQ. V lost 5 bases and J 10 bases, leaving 13 bases between the germline ends. The CDR3 consists of 13 residues. CDR3 bases: TGCGCCAGCAGGAGGTTTCGGGGATCACCCCTCCACTTT. It specifies CASRRFRGSPLHF.

This clonotype was counted once. This may be a read error, as it is one base from a much larger clone. The gene calls are TRBV10-3 and TRBJ1-1; no clear D gene. The ends were cut back, 6 bases at V and 0 bases at J, with 17 bases in the middle. The CDR3 is 16 residues long. In germline, CDR1 is ENHRY, CDR2 SYGVKD. Here the CDR3 DNA reads TGTGCCATCAGACCTCTCGGAGGGCAGATGAACACTGAAGCTTTCTTT. This encodes CAIRPLGGQMNTEAFF.

V gene TRBV2 combines with J gene TRBJ2-2; D is unclear. Trimming stripped 0 bases from V and 4 bases from J, with 6 bases between. CDR1 and CDR2 (germline): SNHLY, FYNNEI. The CDR3 has 14 residues. The CDR3 protein is CASSEAYTTGELFF. For the CDR3, the DNA is TGTGCCAGCAGTGAAGCCTACACCACCGGGGAGCTGTTTTTT.

In this sample, this clonotype turned up a few times. The rearrangement joins TRBV6-2 or TRBV6-3 to TRBJ2-5; 11 bases map to TRBD2. There are 14 residues in the CDR3. Per the germline V gene, CDR1 is MNHEY and CDR2 is SVGEGT. V trimming: 7 bases; J trimming: 5 bases; junction bases outside the gene matches: 6. CDR3 amino acids: CASTGLAVRETQYF. The CDR3 DNA follows: TGTGCCAGCACGGGACTAGCGGTTCGGGAGACCCAGTACTTC.

This rearrangement joins TRBV4-1 to TRBJ1-4, with D possibly TRBD1 on 5 matching bases. This CDR3 contains 16 residues. Germline loops: CDR1 MGHRA, CDR2 YSYEKL. V was shortened by 0 bases and J by 8 bases, with 16 bases between the two germline ends. CDR3 protein: CASSQDNGIRGEKLFF. CDR3 coding DNA: TGCGCCAGCAGCCAAGATAATGGGATTAGGGGCGAAAAACTGTTTTTT.

This chain uses TRBV19 with TRBJ1-5; 12 bases line up with TRBD1. The CDR3 totals 13 residues. With 7 bases clipped from V and 16 bases from J, the junction kept 11 bases outside the gene matches. CDR1 is LNHDA and CDR2 is SQIVND in the germline V gene (reference sequence). The CDR3 spells CASKKEGTGGFHF. For the CDR3, the DNA is TGTGCCAGTAAGAAGGAAGGGACAGGGGGCTTCCATTTT. Filled out from reference TRBV19 and TRBJ1-5, the complete variable domain reads DGGITQSPKYLFRKEGQNVTLSCEQNLNHDAMYWYRQDPGQGLRLIYYSQIVNDFQKGDIAEGYSVSREKKESFPLTVTSAQKNPTAFYLCASKKEGTGGFHFGDGTRLSIL.

The genes are TRBV25-1 and TRBJ1-2; possible D gene TRBD1, 6 bases. V was pared by 6 bases and J by 6 bases, with 11 bases between. Looked up from germline, CDR1 is MGHDK and CDR2 is SYGVNS. The CDR3 is 12 amino acids. The CDR3 spells CASRQGWDGYTF. The CDR3 region has the DNA TGTGCCAGCAGACAGGGTTGGGATGGCTACACCTTC.

The rearrangement uses TRBV7-2 and TRBJ1-5, with 7 bases fitting TRBD1. CDR1 SGHTA and CDR2 FQGNSA come from the germline V gene. The CDR3 loop spans 13 amino acids. V dropped 4 bases and J dropped 14; count of bases not matched to a gene: 11. Here the CDR3 reads CASSSDIQGYEHF. The CDR3 DNA reads as TGTGCCAGCAGCTCGGATATACAGGGGTACGAGCATTTT.

This clonotype was counted many times. V gene TRBV7-8 combines with J gene TRBJ2-2; D not certain. This CDR3 spans 16 amino acids. V lost 2 bases to trimming and J lost 6 bases, with 16 bases between them. Germline CDR1 is SGHVS and CDR2 is FQNEAQ. DNA of the CDR3: TGTGCCAGCAGCTTAAGCTGGGAAGGTGTCCCCGGGGAGCTGTTTTTT. Protein product: CASSLSWEGVPGELFF.

This chain links TRBV7-2 with TRBJ2-7; 10 bases fit TRBD1. The CDR3 has 16 residues. Germline V lookup: CDR1 SGHTA, CDR2 FQGNSA. The J segment lost 2 bases and the V segment lost 9 bases, leaving 13 bases of the junction unmatched. For the CDR3, the DNA is TGTGCCAGTAGTAACCGACAGGGGGCGCAGGCCTACGAGCAGTACTTC. This codes for CASSNRQGAQAYEQYF.

The table lists this clonotype with many counts. This chain links TRBV20-1 with TRBJ2-7, with D hard to call. CDR1 and CDR2 (germline): DFQATT, SNEGSKA (reference sequence). The CDR3 contains 15 residues. Trimming took 1 base from V and 0 from J, leaving 13 bases between them. This CDR3 reads CSARGRPATSYEQYF. The CDR3 region has the DNA TGCAGTGCTAGAGGCCGTCCAGCCACCTCCTACGAGCAGTACTTC.

This clonotype was seen many times. The V and J genes are TRBV13 and TRBJ1-5; 11 bases fit TRBD1. This CDR3 is 16 amino acids long. The V gene's germline CDR1 is PRHDT and CDR2 FYEKMQ (reference sequence). The ends lost 5 bases at V and 4 bases at J; junction bases unmatched: 7. The CDR3, as DNA: TGTGCCAGCAGCAGCGGGACAGGGGGAAGAAATCAGCCCCAGCATTTT. This translates into CASSSGTGGRNQPQHF.

This clonotype occurred many times. J is TRBJ2-5 and V is TRBV20-1, with D perhaps matching TRBD1 (6 bases). V shed 6 bases and J shed 4 bases, with 12 bases lying between them. This CDR3 has 12 residues. The germline V gene has CDR1 DFQATT and CDR2 SNEGSKA (reference sequence). CDR3 in DNA: TGCAGTGCCAGGGGCCCGGGAGAGACCCAGTACTTC. This translates into CSARGPGETQYF.